The TCR beta chain under discussion was sequenced for a study of monozygotic twins with inflammatory bowel disease. Study-wide results and caveats: Other individuals had fewer clonotypes in common with IBD patients than with healthy twins, especially with disease activity. With inverse Simpson as the measure, TCRbeta diversity was lower in IBD patients than in healthy co-twins.

Germline-derived CDR1 and CDR2 are DFQATT and SNEGSKA (reference sequence). This CDR3 is built from 14 residues. Of note for this clonotype: Its antigen is not known.

Every TCR library drew on 3,500 to 4,000 ng of total RNA. Through template switching, UMIs that included a 6-nucleotide sample barcode were added. From its re-call of the 5' RACE reads, TCRdb lists each CDR3 protein once, without DNA. This listing includes approximately 400,000 distinct CDR3 sequences. The rearrangement joins TRBV20-1 to TRBJ1-5; TCRdb's D call of TRBD1 is untestable without DNA. This clonotype was sampled from a human donor with ulcerative colitis or Crohn's disease, or a healthy co-twin of an affected twin (not recorded which). The source material was blood. CDR3 sequence: CSAFDRVSNQPQHF.